These T cell receptor beta chains were read from a single sample in a study of blood T cell repertoires in COVID-19. Only in-frame clones appear in the TCRdb table, and some are missing; sequencing was by immunoSEQ multiplex PCR. The data contain about 200,000 clones, about 80% of them seen just once; the ten biggest clones take up about 2.5%. The sequenced material came from peripheral blood. Receptor source: a woman in her forties with active or convalescent COVID-19. Both conserved end residues are part of each CDR3. A D gene is named only where the DNA matches it firmly. Clone size is stated in some rows and not others, as once, few, many or a class when expanded.

d_call	v_call	j_call	cdr3_length	clone_size	cdr3_aa	cdr3_nt
NA	TRBV10-3	TRBJ1-4	14	NA	CAISESGNDEKLFF	TGTGCCATCAGTGAGTCCGGGAACGATGAAAAACTGTTTTTT
TRBD1	TRBV28	TRBJ1-1	14	once	CASSLGTVNTEAFF	TGTGCCAGCAGTTTGGGGACAGTGAACACTGAAGCTTTCTTT
TRBD1	TRBV5-1	TRBJ2-7	15	NA	CASSRGTGGTYEQYF	TGCGCCAGCAGCCGAGGGACAGGAGGGACCTACGAGCAGTACTTC
TRBD1	TRBV10-1	TRBJ1-5	13	NA	CASSGQGNQPQHF	TGCGCCAGCAGTGGACAGGGAAATCAGCCCCAGCATTTT
TRBD2	TRBV7-2	TRBJ2-3	16	NA	CASSLRLAGVTDTQYF	TGTGCCAGCAGCTTACGACTAGCGGGGGTCACAGATACGCAGTATTTT
TRBD2	TRBV4-1	TRBJ2-1	18	NA	CASSQVFRLAGQYNEQFF	TGCGCCAGCAGCCAAGTATTCCGGCTAGCGGGACAATACAATGAGCAGTTCTTC
NA	TRBV30	TRBJ1-5	15	NA	CAWSDRSGVDQPQHF	TGTGCCTGGAGTGATAGGTCAGGGGTCGATCAGCCCCAGCATTTT
TRBD2	TRBV7-3	TRBJ2-1	14	NA	CASSTRTSSNEQFF	TGTGCCAGCAGCACCAGGACTAGTAGCAATGAGCAGTTCTTC
NA	TRBV6-5	TRBJ1-2	16	few	CASSSEEGGKNYGYTF	TGTGCCAGCAGTTCTGAGGAGGGCGGTAAGAACTATGGCTACACCTTC
NA	TRBV21-1	TRBJ1-5	17	NA	CASSKVGKTVSHQPQHF	TGTGCCAGCAGCAAAGTGGGGAAGACAGTTTCTCATCAGCCCCAGCATTTT
TRBD1	TRBV7-9	TRBJ1-2	13	NA	CASSVGQGYGYTF	TGTGCCAGCAGCGTCGGACAGGGCTATGGCTACACCTTC
NA	TRBV7-9	TRBJ1-2	14	NA	CASSLKGQGNGYTF	TGTGCCAGCAGCTTAAAGGGGCAGGGAAATGGCTACACCTTC
NA	TRBV25-1	TRBJ1-1	16	NA	CASSGGPPVEWTEAFF	TGTGCCAGCAGTGGGGGGCCCCCAGTTGAGTGGACTGAAGCTTTCTTT
TRBD1	TRBV6-5	TRBJ2-3	13	NA	CASSGQGADTQYF	TGTGCCAGCAGCGGGCAGGGGGCAGATACGCAGTATTTT
NA	TRBV30	TRBJ2-1	14	NA	CAWNGLVAYNEQFF	TGTGCCTGGAACGGTCTAGTCGCCTACAATGAGCAGTTCTTC
NA	TRBV9	TRBJ2-1	17	NA	CASSASLAKSSYNEQFF	TGTGCCAGCAGCGCGAGTCTAGCGAAGAGCTCCTACAATGAGCAGTTCTTC
NA	TRBV11-2	TRBJ1-1	13	NA	CASSLGTLNEAFF	TGTGCCAGCAGCTTAGGGACACTAAATGAAGCTTTCTTT
TRBD1	TRBV30	TRBJ1-1	15	NA	CAWSPQGWVNTEAFF	TGTGCCTGGAGTCCACAGGGGTGGGTAAACACTGAAGCTTTCTTT
TRBD1	TRBV27	TRBJ2-7	16	NA	CASSLTTGTGYYEQYF	TGTGCCAGCAGCCTAACTACCGGGACAGGGTACTACGAGCAGTACTTC
NA	TRBV7-2	TRBJ2-7	13	few	CASSFYRTDEQYF	TGTGCCAGCAGCTTCTACCGGACTGACGAGCAGTACTTC
TRBD1	TRBV11-2	TRBJ2-7	14	NA	CASSLSQGPGEQYF	TGTGCCAGCAGCTTATCACAGGGGCCAGGGGAGCAGTACTTC
TRBD1	TRBV14	TRBJ2-1	11	NA	CATGGQGEQFF	TGTGCCACAGGGGGCCAGGGTGAGCAGTTCTTC
NA	TRBV11-2	TRBJ2-7	14	NA	CASSSDRLNYEQYF	TGTGCCAGCAGCTCGGACAGACTCAACTACGAGCAGTACTTC
TRBD1	TRBV24-1	TRBJ1-5	16	NA	CATSDAPTGINQPQHF	TGTGCCACCAGTGATGCCCCGACAGGGATCAATCAGCCCCAGCATTTT
NA	TRBV21-1	TRBJ1-1	13	NA	CTSSKYRDRGAFF	TGTACCAGCAGCAAATACCGGGACAGGGGAGCTTTCTTT